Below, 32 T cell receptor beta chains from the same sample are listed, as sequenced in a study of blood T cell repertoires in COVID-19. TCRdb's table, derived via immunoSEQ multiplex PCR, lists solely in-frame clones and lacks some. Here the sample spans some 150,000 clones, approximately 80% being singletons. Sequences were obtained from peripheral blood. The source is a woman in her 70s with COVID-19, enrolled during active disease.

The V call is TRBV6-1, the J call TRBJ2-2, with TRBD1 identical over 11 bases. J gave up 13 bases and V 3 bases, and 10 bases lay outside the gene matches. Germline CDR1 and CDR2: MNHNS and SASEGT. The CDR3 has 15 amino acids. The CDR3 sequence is CASSDLDRGRVVLFF. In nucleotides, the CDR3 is TGTGCCAGCAGTGATTTGGACAGGGGGCGGGTTGTGCTGTTTTTT.

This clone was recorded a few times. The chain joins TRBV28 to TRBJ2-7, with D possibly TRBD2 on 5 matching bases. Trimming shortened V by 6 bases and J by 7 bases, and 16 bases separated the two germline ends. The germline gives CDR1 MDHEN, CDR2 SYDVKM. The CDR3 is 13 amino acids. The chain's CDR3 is CASSPGKAREQYV. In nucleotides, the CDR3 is TGTGCCAGCAGCCCCGGGAAAGCCCGGGAGCAGTACGTC.

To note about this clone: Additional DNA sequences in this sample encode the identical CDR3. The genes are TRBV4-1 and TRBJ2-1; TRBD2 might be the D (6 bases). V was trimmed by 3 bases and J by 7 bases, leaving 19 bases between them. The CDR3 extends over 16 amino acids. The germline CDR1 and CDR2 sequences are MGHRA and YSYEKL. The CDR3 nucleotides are TGCGCCAGCAGCCAGGTCCCTAGCGCCGGGGAGAATGAGCAGTTCTTC. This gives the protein CASSQVPSAGENEQFF.

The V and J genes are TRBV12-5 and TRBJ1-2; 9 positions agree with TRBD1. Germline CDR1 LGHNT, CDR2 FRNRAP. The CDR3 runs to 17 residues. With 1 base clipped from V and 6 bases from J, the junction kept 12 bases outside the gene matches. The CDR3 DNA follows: TGTGCTAGTGGTTTGGGGGGGACAGGGTCAAAAGGGAATGGCTACACCTTC. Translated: CASGLGGTGSKGNGYTF.

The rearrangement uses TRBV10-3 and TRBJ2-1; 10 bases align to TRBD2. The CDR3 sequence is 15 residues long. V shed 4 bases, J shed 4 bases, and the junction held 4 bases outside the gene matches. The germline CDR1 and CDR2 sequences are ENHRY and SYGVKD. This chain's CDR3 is CAISAGTSAYNEQFF. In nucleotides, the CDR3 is TGTGCCATCAGTGCCGGGACTAGCGCTTACAATGAGCAGTTCTTC.

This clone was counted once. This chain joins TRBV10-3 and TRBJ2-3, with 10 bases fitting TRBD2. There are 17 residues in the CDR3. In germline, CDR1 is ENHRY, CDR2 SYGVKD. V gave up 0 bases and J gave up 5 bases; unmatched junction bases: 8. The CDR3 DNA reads TGTGCCATCAGTGAGTCCCAGCGGGAGGGCCTATTAGATACGCAGTATTTT. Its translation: CAISESQREGLLDTQYF.

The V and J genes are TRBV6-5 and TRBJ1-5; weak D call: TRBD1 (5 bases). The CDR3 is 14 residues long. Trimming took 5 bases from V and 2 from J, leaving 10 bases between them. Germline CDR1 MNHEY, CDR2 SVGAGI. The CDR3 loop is CASSRGLGNQPQHF. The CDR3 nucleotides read TGTGCCAGCAGTCGGGGGTTGGGCAATCAGCCCCAGCATTTT.

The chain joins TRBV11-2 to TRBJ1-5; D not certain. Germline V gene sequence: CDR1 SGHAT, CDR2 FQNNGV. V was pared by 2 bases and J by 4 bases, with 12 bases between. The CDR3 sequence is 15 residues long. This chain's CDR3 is CASSLLTGENQPQHF. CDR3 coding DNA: TGTGCCAGCAGCTTATTGACGGGTGAGAATCAGCCCCAGCATTTT.

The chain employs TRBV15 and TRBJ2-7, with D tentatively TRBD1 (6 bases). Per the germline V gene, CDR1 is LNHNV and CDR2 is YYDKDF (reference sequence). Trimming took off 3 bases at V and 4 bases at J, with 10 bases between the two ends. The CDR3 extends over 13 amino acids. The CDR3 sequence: CATSSPQGYEQYV. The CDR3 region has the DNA TGTGCCACCAGCAGCCCACAGGGTTACGAGCAGTACGTC.

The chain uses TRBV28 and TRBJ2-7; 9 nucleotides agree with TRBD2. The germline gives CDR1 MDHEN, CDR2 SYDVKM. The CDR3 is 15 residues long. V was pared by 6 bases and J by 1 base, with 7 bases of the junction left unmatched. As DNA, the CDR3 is TGTGCCAGCAGCCGCGGGGGGGCTTGGTCCTACGAGCAGTACGTC. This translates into CASSRGGAWSYEQYV.

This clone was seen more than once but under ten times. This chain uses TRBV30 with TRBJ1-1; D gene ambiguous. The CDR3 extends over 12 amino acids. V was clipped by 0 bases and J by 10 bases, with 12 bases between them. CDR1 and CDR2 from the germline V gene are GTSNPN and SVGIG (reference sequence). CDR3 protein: CAWSVRGEVAFF. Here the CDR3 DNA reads TGTGCCTGGAGTGTACGTGGGGAGGTAGCTTTCTTT.

CDR3 amino acids: CASSLANRPYGYTF. CDR3 coding DNA: TGTGCCAGCAGCTTAGCTAACAGGCCCTATGGCTACACCTTC. The chain links TRBV5-6 to TRBJ1-2; TRBD1 is a possible D gene (5 bases). Germline CDR1 SGHDT, CDR2 YYEEEE. V lost 2 bases, J lost 4 bases, and 12 bases lay in between. The CDR3 loop spans 14 amino acids.

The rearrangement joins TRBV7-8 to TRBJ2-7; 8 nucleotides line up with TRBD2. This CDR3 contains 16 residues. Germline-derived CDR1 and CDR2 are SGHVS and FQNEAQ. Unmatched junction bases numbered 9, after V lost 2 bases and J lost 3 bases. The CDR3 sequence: CASSLSSGGPVYEQYV. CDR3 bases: TGTGCCAGCAGCTTAAGCAGCGGGGGACCAGTCTACGAGCAGTACGTC.

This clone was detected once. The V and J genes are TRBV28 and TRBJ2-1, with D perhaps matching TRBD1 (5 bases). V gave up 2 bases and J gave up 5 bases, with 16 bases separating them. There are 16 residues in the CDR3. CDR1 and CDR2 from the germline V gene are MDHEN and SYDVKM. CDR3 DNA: TGTGCCAGCAGTTTACAGAGGAAGCCAGGGAACAATGAGCAGTTCTTC. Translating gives CASSLQRKPGNNEQFF.

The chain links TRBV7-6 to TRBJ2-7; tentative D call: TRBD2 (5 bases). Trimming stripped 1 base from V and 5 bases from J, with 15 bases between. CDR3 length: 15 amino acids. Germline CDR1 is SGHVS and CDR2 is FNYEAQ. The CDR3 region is CASSLDRGSVNEQYF. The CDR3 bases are TGTGCCAGCAGCTTAGATCGAGGGAGTGTCAACGAGCAGTACTTC. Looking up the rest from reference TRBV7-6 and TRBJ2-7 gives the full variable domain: GAGVSQSPRYKVTKRGQDVALRCDPISGHVSLYWYRQALGQGPEFLTYFNYEAQQDKSGLPNDRFSAERPEGSISTLTIQRTEQRDSAMYRCASSLDRGSVNEQYFGPGTRLTVT.

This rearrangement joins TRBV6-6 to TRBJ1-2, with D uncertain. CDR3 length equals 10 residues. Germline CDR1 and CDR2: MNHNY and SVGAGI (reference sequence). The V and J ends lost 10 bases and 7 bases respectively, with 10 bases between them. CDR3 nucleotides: TGTGCCACCCTGGAGACTGGCTACACCTTC. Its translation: CATLETGYTF.

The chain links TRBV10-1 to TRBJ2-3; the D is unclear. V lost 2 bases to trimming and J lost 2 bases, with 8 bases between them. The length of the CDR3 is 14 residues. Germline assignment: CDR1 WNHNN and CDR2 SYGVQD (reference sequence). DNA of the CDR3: TGCGCCAGCAGTGAGGGGCTGCCCACAGATACGCAGTATTTT. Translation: CASSEGLPTDTQYF.

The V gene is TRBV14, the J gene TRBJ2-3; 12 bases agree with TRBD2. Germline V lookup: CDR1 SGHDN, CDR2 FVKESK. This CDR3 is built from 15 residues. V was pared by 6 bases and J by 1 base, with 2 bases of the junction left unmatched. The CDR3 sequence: CASRRLAGGTDTQYF. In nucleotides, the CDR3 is TGTGCCAGCAGACGACTAGCGGGGGGCACAGATACGCAGTATTTT.

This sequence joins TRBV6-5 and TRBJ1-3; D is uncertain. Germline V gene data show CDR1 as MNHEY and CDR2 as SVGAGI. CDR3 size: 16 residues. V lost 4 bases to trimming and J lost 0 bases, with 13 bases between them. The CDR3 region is CASSLGSLSSGNTIYF. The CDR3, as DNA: TGTGCCAGCAGTTTGGGCAGCCTTAGCTCTGGAAACACCATATATTTT.

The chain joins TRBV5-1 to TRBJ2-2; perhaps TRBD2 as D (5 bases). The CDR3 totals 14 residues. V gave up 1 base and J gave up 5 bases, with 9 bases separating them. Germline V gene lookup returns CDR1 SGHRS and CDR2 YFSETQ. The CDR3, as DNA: TGCGCCAGCAGCTTGTACGGCGGGACCGGGGAGCTGTTTTTT. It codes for CASSLYGGTGELFF.

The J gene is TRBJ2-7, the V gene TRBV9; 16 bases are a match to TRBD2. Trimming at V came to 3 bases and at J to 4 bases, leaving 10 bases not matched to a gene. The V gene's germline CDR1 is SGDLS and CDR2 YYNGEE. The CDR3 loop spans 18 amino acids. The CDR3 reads CASSDGTSGGAYDYEQYV. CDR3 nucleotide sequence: TGTGCCAGCAGCGACGGGACTAGCGGGGGGGCTTACGATTACGAGCAGTACGTC.

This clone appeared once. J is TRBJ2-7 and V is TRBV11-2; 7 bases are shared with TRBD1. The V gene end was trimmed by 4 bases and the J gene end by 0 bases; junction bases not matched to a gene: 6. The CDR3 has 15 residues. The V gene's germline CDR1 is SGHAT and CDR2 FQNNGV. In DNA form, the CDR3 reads TGTGCCAGCAGCTCGGGACAGCCGAGCTCCTACGAGCAGTACTTC. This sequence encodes CASSSGQPSSYEQYF.

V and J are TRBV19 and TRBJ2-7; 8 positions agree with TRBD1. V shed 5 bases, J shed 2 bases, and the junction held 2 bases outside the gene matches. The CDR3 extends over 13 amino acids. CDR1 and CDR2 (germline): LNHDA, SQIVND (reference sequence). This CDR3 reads CASSPTGAYEQYF. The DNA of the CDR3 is TGTGCCAGTAGTCCGACAGGGGCCTACGAGCAGTACTTC.

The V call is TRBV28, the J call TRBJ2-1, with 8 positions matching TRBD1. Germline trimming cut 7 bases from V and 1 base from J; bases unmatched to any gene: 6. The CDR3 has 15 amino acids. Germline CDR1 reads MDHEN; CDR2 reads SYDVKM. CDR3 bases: TGTGCCAGCAAACCAGGGACAGGATCCTACAATGAGCAGTTCTTC. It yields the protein CASKPGTGSYNEQFF.

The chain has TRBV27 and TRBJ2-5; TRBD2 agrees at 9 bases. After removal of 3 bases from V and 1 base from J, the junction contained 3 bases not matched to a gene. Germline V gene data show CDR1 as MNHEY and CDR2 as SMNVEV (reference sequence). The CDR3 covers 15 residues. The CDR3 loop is CASSFNSGGQETQYF. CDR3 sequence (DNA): TGTGCCAGCAGTTTCAATAGCGGGGGCCAAGAGACCCAGTACTTC.

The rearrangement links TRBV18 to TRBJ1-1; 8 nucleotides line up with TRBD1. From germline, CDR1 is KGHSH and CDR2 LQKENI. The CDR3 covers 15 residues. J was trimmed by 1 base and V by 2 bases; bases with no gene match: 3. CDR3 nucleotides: TGTGCCAGCTCACCAGGACAGGGTCAGAACACTGAAGCTTTCTTT. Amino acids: CASSPGQGQNTEAFF.

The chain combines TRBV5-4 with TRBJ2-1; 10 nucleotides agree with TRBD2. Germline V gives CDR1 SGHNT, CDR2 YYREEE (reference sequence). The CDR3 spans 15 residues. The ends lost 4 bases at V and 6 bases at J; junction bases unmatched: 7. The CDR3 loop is CASSLAGVQANEQFF. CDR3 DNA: TGTGCCAGCAGCCTAGCGGGAGTCCAGGCCAATGAGCAGTTCTTC.

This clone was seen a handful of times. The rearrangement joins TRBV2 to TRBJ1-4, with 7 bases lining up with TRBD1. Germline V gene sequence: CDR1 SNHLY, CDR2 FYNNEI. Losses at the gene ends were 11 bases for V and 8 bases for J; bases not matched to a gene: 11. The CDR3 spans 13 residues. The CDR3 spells CAGQQGMEEKLFF. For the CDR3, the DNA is TGTGCCGGCCAACAGGGGATGGAGGAAAAACTGTTTTTT.

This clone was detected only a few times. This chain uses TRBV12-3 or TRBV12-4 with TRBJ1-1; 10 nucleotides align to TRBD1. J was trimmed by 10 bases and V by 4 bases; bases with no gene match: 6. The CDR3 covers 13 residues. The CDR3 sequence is CASSSGQGVGAFF. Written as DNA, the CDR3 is TGTGCCAGCAGTTCTGGACAGGGGGTAGGAGCTTTCTTT.

Written as DNA, the CDR3 is TGTGCCAGCAGCTTAACTAGCGGGAGTTACACCGGGGAGCTGTTTTTT. Translation gives CASSLTSGSYTGELFF. The gene calls are TRBV7-2 and TRBJ2-2, with 11 bases identical to TRBD2. CDR3 size: 16 residues. Germline V lookup: CDR1 SGHTA, CDR2 FQGNSA. J lost 3 bases, V lost 2 bases, and 2 bases had no gene match.

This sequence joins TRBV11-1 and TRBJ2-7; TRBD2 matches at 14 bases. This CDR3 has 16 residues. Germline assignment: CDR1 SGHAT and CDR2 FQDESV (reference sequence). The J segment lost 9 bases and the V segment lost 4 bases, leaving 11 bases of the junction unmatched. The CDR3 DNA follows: TGTGCCAGCAGCTACGGACTAGCGGGAGGCCACATTGGGCAGTACTTC. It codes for CASSYGLAGGHIGQYF. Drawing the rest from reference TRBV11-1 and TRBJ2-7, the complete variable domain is EAEVAQSPRYKITEKSQAVAFWCDPISGHATLYWYRQILGQGPELLVQFQDESVVDDSQLPKDRFSAERLKGVDSTLKIQPAELGDSAMYLCASSYGLAGGHIGQYFGPGTRLTVT.

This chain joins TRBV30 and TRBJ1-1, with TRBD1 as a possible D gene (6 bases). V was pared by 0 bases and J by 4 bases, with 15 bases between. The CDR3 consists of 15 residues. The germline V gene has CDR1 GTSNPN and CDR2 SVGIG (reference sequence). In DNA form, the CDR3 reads TGTGCCTGGAGTGTCTCGGGGGGGCTGGTCACTGAAGCTTTCTTT. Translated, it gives CAWSVSGGLVTEAFF.